The subject of this entry is one TCR beta chain. Its cognate antigen has yet to be identified. No quality values exist for individual bases; no much larger clone is one base distant. This record comes from a study of lymphopenia after photon versus proton radiotherapy (dated by TCRdb to between 2017 and 2020). For context, the study as a whole: Photon and proton radiation therapy were compared by the study for their immunological effects in patients with gastrointestinal tumors who developed high-grade lymphopenia. The 15 to 25 patients in the cohort had gastrointestinal tumors, were treated with either photon or proton therapy, and subsequently developed lymphopenia. The study was designed to characterize how the impact on the immune system differs between the two radiation modalities. Broad study findings and their caveats: The authors looked at the survival association only in patients who died, and they framed better survival with proton therapy as a possibility rather than a demonstrated result. After the lymphocyte count nadir, repertoires from photon-treated patients showed oligoclonal expansion, particularly of CD8+ Temra cells, and this expansion drove the decline in diversity. Relative stability during treatment was observed in proton-treated patients, whereas loss of naive T cells and TCR diversity and gain of effector/memory populations were observed in photon-treated patients. Across the cohort, a larger post-nadir drop in TCR diversity was inversely correlated with overall survival time among patients who died.

Receptor amplification or capture employed the immunoSEQ multiplex PCR assay. T cell repertoires were profiled by deep sequencing of rearranged TCR beta loci, alongside multiparametric flow cytometry. Drawn from immuneACCESS, this table holds only the in-frame rearrangements with V and J called that TCRdb kept. Clones are partly lost; checked studies trace under half to an unresolved V gene and leave the rest unexplained. The sample table lists some 41,000 clones, about 85% of them with a count of one. 2.9% of the sample rests with the top ten. The germline V gene (reference sequence) specifies SEHNR as CDR1 and FQNEAQ as CDR2. The CDR3 numbers 14 residues from cysteine through phenylalanine. CDR3 DNA is the only sequence kept; it has 42 bases, read in frame from the first base. V trim: 6 bases; J trim: 8 bases; unmatched bases: 11.

The receptor's source is a man aged 45-65 years with gastric cancer. The rearrangement combines TRBV7-9 with TRBJ2-3, with 7 central nucleotides matching TRBD1. The sample here was peripheral blood, taken from a patient treated with photon-based radiotherapy. This receptor carries the CDR3 CASSSGQAEGTQYF. The DNA sequence is as follows: TGTGCCAGCAGTTCCGGACAGGCGGAAGGTACGCAGTATTTT.